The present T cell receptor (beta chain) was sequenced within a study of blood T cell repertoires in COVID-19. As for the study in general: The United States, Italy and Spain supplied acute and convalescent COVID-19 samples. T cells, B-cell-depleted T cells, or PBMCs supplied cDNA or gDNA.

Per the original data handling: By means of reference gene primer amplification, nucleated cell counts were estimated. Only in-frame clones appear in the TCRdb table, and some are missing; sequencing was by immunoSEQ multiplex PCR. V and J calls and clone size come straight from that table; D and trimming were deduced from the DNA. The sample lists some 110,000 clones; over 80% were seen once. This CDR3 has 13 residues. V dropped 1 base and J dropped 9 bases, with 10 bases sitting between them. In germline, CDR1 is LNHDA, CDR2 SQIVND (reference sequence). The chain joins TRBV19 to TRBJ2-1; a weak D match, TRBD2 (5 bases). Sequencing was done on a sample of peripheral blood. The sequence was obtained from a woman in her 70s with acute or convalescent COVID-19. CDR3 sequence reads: CASSIGLEGEQFF. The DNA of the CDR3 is TGTGCCAGTAGTATAGGGCTAGAGGGTGAGCAGTTCTTC.